This is a list of T cell receptor beta chains from one sample in a study of regulatory T cells in long-lasting Graves disease. A single record per CDR3 protein comes from TCRdb applying MiXCR to the multiplex PCR reads. The sample lists approximately 350,000 distinct CDR3 sequences; approximately 23% were seen once. Sequencing was performed on peripheral blood mononuclear cells (PBMCs), taken when the disease was refractory, from a patient treated with antithyroid drugs. All receptors come from a woman between 40 and 50 years old with Graves disease. Both conserved end residues are part of each CDR3.

J: TRBJ2-3
V: TRBV7-9
CDR3: CASSPIRADTQYF

J: TRBJ2-3
V: TRBV6-1
CDR3: CASSLRKRDTQYF

J: TRBJ1-1
V: TRBV19
CDR3: CASSTARGNTEAFF

J: TRBJ1-2
V: TRBV15
CDR3: CATSRVMAASVVIPPQGAYGYTF

J: TRBJ2-5
V: TRBV28
CDR3: CASNRDSGRETQYF

J: TRBJ2-1
V: TRBV7-3
CDR3: CASSHPGTSRGGEQFF

J: TRBJ2-5
V: TRBV3-1
CDR3: CASRLREGPHQETQYF

J: TRBJ2-5
V: TRBV29-1
CDR3: CSVERTGRETQYF

J: TRBJ2-7
V: TRBV19
CDR3: CASSIGGSQYEQYF

J: TRBJ1-4
V: TRBV5-5
CDR3: CASSLPRTATNEKLFF

J: TRBJ1-3
V: TRBV19
CDR3: CASSDPADASSGNTIYF

J: TRBJ2-3
V: TRBV2
CDR3: CASRVGLAGDTQYF

J: TRBJ1-1
V: TRBV3-1
CDR3: CASSRRVQGFTEAFF

J: TRBJ1-4
V: TRBV18
CDR3: CASSPTGQGPEKLFF

J: TRBJ2-5
V: TRBV28
CDR3: CASSLSLGPGKYF

J: TRBJ2-3
V: TRBV11-2
CDR3: CASSLGDGLAGVTDTQYF